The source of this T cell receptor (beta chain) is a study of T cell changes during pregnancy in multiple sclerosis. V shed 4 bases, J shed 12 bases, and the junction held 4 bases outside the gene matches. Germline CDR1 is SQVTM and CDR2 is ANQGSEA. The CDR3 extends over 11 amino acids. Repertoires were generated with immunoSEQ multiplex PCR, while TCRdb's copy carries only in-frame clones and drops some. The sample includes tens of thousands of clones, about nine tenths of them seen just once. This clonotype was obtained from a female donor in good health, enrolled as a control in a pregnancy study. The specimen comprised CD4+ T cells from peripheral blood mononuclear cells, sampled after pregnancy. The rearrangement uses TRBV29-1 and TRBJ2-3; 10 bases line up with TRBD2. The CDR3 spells CSVGSGGTQYF. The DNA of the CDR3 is TGCAGCGTTGGTAGCGGGGGGACTCAGTATTTT.